This T cell receptor beta chain emerged from a study of graft-versus-host responses after intestinal transplantation. Here immunoSEQ multiplex PCR was the method, and the copy in TCRdb shows in-frame clones only, minus some. This table has approximately 97,000 clones, around 92% appearing once. As to this clone: The antigen is not known.

The V gene's germline CDR1 is SGHAT and CDR2 FQNNGV. The CDR3 is 13 amino acids. The V end lost 6 bases, the J end lost 5 bases, and 13 bases lay between the germline ends. The chain uses TRBV11-2 and TRBJ2-5; D may be TRBD1 (6 bases). The sample was unstimulated CD8+ T cells sorted from spleen or lymph node cells, taken before transplant. The TCR was taken from a human donor who was the organ donor for an intestinal transplant. The CDR3 region is CASSWGQAETQYF. CDR3 nucleotide sequence: TGTGCCAGCAGTTGGGGACAAGCGGAGACCCAGTACTTC.